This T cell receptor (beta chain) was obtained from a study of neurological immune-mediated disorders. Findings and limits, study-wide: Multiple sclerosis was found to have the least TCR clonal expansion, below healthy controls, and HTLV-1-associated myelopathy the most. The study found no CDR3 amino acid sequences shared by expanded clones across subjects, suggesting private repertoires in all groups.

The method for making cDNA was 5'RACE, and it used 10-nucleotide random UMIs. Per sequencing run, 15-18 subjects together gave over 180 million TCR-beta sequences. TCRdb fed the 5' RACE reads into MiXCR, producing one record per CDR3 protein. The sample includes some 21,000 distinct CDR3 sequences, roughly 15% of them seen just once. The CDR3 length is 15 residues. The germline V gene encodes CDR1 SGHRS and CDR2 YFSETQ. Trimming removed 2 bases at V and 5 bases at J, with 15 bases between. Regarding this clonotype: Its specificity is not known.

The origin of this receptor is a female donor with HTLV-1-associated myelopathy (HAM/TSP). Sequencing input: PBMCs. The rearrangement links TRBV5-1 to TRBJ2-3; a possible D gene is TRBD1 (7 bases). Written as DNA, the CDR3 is TGCGCCAGCAGCTTAGGAGGGACAGCGAGAGATACGCAGTATTTT. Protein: CASSLGGTARDTQYF.